This T cell receptor (beta chain) was identified in a study of human T cells and chemical hapten exposure. Findings and limits, study-wide: Relative to control repertoires, expanded TCRs gave rise to significantly more large CDR3 similarity clusters. The number of TCRs over 1 in 1000 frequency stayed unchanged after DPC. Alopecia was present in the donors, so their immune response may differ from healthy people's.

J lost 4 bases, V lost 4 bases, and 9 bases had no gene match. The CDR3 loop spans 16 amino acids. Looked up from germline, CDR1 is MNHEY and CDR2 is SVGAGI. As for this clonotype: No antigen is known for it.

The sample's time point: patch test 2, 6 weeks after DPC sensitization. Noted treatment: therapeutic diphenylcyclopropenone sensitization with weekly scalp DPC. TCRdb used MiXCR to reprocess the RACE reads, holding one entry per CDR3 protein. This sample yields approximately 350,000 distinct CDR3 sequences, of which about 6.3% are seen a single time; roughly 5.4% belongs to the top ten. The sequence was obtained from a woman aged 18-29 years with alopecia areata. Some clones in this sample may be carry-over from other donors' samples. The chain combines TRBV6-5 with TRBJ2-1; 8 nucleotides align to TRBD2. The material was whole blood, obtained in connection with sensitization to the hapten diphenylcyclopropenone (DPC). CDR3 residues: CASSSTLAGRYNEQFF. DNA of the CDR3: TGTGCCAGCAGTTCCACCCTAGCGGGTCGATACAATGAGCAGTTCTTC.